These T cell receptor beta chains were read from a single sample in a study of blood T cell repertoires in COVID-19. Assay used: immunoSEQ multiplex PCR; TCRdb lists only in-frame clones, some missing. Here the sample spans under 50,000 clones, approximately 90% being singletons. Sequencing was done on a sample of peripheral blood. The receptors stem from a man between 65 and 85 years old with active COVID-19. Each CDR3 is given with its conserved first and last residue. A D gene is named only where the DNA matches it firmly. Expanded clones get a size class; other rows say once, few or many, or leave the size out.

cdr3_nt: TGTGCCAGCAGCCCCGGGACAGGGGGCGACACCGGGGAGCTGTTTTTT; cdr3_aa: CASSPGTGGDTGELFF; clone_size: .; d_call: TRBD1; v_call: TRBV9; j_call: TRBJ2-2
cdr3_nt: TGCGCCAGCAGCCCACAGGGTGTCAACTACGAGCAGTACTTC; cdr3_aa: CASSPQGVNYEQYF; clone_size: .; d_call: .; v_call: TRBV5-1; j_call: TRBJ2-7
cdr3_nt: TGTGCCAGCAGCGGCTCTTACGGCTCTGGGGCCAACGTCCTGACTTTC; cdr3_aa: CASSGSYGSGANVLTF; clone_size: few; d_call: .; v_call: TRBV9; j_call: TRBJ2-6
cdr3_nt: TGTGCCAGCAGCTCTTCCAGCAGCGGACCGCTCCACACGCGGGGCTACACCTTC; cdr3_aa: CASSSSSSGPLHTRGYTF; clone_size: .; d_call: .; v_call: TRBV7-2; j_call: TRBJ1-2
cdr3_nt: TGTGCCAGCAGTTTGGGAGGGAACACCGGGGAGCTGTTTTTT; cdr3_aa: CASSLGGNTGELFF; clone_size: .; d_call: .; v_call: TRBV6-2/TRBV6-3; j_call: TRBJ2-2
cdr3_nt: TGTGCCAGTACGAGTTATAGCAATCAGCCCCAGCATTTT; cdr3_aa: CASTSYSNQPQHF; clone_size: .; d_call: .; v_call: TRBV7-2; j_call: TRBJ1-5
cdr3_nt: TGTGCTAGTGGTTTAACAGGGGCCACTGAAGCTTTCTTT; cdr3_aa: CASGLTGATEAFF; clone_size: .; d_call: TRBD1; v_call: TRBV12-5; j_call: TRBJ1-1
cdr3_nt: TGTGCCAGCAGCCGAGGCAGGACTAGCTTGCAGTACTTC; cdr3_aa: CASSRGRTSLQYF; clone_size: few; d_call: TRBD2; v_call: TRBV7-9; j_call: TRBJ2-7
cdr3_nt: TGTGCCAGCAGTGTTTCGACAGGTGAGAACACTGAAGCTTTCTTT; cdr3_aa: CASSVSTGENTEAFF; clone_size: .; d_call: .; v_call: TRBV2; j_call: TRBJ1-1
cdr3_nt: TGTGCCAGCAGCGGCGGGGGGCCCACAGATACGCAGTATTTT; cdr3_aa: CASSGGGPTDTQYF; clone_size: .; d_call: TRBD2; v_call: TRBV9; j_call: TRBJ2-3
cdr3_nt: TGCAGTGCTCAGGGAAATTCACCCCTCCACTTT; cdr3_aa: CSAQGNSPLHF; clone_size: .; d_call: .; v_call: TRBV20-1; j_call: TRBJ1-6